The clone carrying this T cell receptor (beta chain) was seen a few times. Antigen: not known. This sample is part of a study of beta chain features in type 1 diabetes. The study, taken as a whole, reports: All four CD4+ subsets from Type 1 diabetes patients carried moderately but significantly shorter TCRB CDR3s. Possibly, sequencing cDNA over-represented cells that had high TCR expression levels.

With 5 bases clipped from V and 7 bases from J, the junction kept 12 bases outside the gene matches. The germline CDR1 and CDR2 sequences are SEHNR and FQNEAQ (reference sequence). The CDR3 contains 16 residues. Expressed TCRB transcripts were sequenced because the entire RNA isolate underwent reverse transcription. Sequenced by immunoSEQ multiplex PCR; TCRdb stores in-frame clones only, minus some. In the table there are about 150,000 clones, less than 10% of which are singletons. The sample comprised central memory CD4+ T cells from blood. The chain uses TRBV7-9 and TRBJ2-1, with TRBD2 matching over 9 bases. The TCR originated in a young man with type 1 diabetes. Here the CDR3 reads CASSPPGGRVGNEQFF. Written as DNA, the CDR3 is TGTGCCAGCAGCCCACCTGGCGGGAGGGTGGGAAATGAGCAGTTCTTC.